Listed below are T cell receptor beta chains from one sample, sequenced in a study of post-analysis software for immune sequencing data. One entry per CDR3 protein, called by TCRdb with MiXCR from the PCR reads. The profile shows more than 500,000 distinct CDR3 sequences, approximately 34% of them singletons. The sample was blood. The source is a girl aged 2-17 years with multiple sclerosis. The CDR3 runs from the conserved cysteine through the conserved F or W.

TRBJ2-5 | TRBV20-1 | CSARVTRDGGLRETQYF
TRBJ2-7 | TRBV4-1 | CASSQPGTLEVNEQYF
TRBJ2-3 | TRBV5-1 | CASSLGGADTQYF
TRBJ1-1 | TRBV29-1 | CSVGADMNTEAFF
TRBJ2-5 | TRBV7-3 | CASSPGVGPQETQYF
TRBJ2-3 | TRBV7-9 | CASSLAPTNSPQYF
TRBJ2-7 | TRBV12-3/TRBV12-4 | CASSPSGPSGGFYEQYF
TRBJ2-3 | TRBV5-1 | CASSQTIAGGLSLGTDTQYF
TRBJ2-1 | TRBV9 | CASSVLSGGPGDEQFF
TRBJ2-5 | TRBV4-2 | CASSQEGPQGKETQYF
TRBJ1-2 | TRBV20-1 | CSAFSPRSGENYGYTF
TRBJ1-1 | TRBV29-1 | CSVGDRSRTEAFF
TRBJ2-1 | TRBV6-5 | CASRPGQLNNEQFF
TRBJ1-1 | TRBV5-1 | CASSFLTGIDTEAFF
TRBJ1-2 | TRBV12-3/TRBV12-4 | CASSFFVQGARNGYTF
TRBJ2-7 | TRBV7-9 | CASSLSQRGIHEQYF
TRBJ1-5 | TRBV12-3/TRBV12-4 | CASSIEIGGISNQPQHF
TRBJ1-5 | TRBV28 | CASKYGPESTNQPQHF
TRBJ1-2 | TRBV5-5 | CASSPDRLGVAYGYTF
TRBJ2-3 | TRBV7-6 | CASSRWGVGTITDTQYF
TRBJ1-1 | TRBV6-5 | CASSYSIQGGNTEAFF
TRBJ1-5 | TRBV14 | CASSPPGQVMGNQPQHF
TRBJ2-5 | TRBV12-5 | CASGLGEVGGTGETQYF
TRBJ1-1 | TRBV6-5 | CASNLGQGLLNTEAFF
TRBJ2-7 | TRBV5-1 | CASSLSQLRNYEQYF
TRBJ1-2 | TRBV29-1 | CSVEQGADGYTF
TRBJ1-5 | TRBV6-5 | CASSWSGYNQPQHF
TRBJ2-3 | TRBV5-1 | CASSLDTSGGAKDTQYF
TRBJ1-2 | TRBV10-3 | CAISVGTYGYTF
TRBJ2-3 | TRBV6-5 | CASSHGLAGGLSTDTQYF
TRBJ2-7 | TRBV7-9 | CASSYDRQLGLNNEQYF
TRBJ2-7 | TRBV20-1 | CSAEANSYEQYF
TRBJ1-2 | TRBV29-1 | CSVPQGDYGYTF
TRBJ1-5 | TRBV5-6 | CASSLTGTGDQPQHF
TRBJ1-2 | TRBV27 | CASSPDSPNYGYTF
TRBJ1-2 | TRBV6-6 | CASSYSGVHPVPYGYTF
TRBJ2-3 | TRBV5-1 | CASSFRVGSTDTQYF
TRBJ1-2 | TRBV6-5 | CASSPNPRVPNYGYTF
TRBJ1-6 | TRBV15 | CATSRDSDSPLHF
TRBJ2-1 | TRBV3-1 | CASSPPQRGFDNEQFF
TRBJ1-2 | TRBV5-1 | CASSPPGGTYGYTF
TRBJ1-5 | TRBV12-3/TRBV12-4 | CASSPLGGVSNQPQHF
TRBJ1-2 | TRBV18 | CASSPRTGGADGHTF
. | TRBV10-3 | CATRTAPYNEQYF
TRBJ2-3 | TRBV5-1 | CASSSNRPDTQYF
TRBJ2-5 | TRBV7-2 | CASSFMPGLLGRETQYF